This record concerns one T cell receptor (beta chain) sequence. Its matching antigen is unknown. Its ends do not fully match the called genes, so a read error is possible. The CDR3 loop spans 17 amino acids. Germline CDR1 SGHTA, CDR2 FQGTGA. The data were taken from a study of T cells in Graves' hyperthyroidism and ophthalmopathy. Diagnoses used clinical symptoms, serum thyroxine and TRAb, thyroid ultrasound and orbital computed tomography. Study-level points and caveats: Most thyroid clonotypes expanded above 0.001 appeared in blood too. Progression to ophthalmopathy was predicted a median of 6.5 months early.

It was RNA transcripts that yielded the amplified TCR beta CDR3 regions. First-round RT-PCR with HTBI primers amplified the TCR CDR3 region. TCRdb processed the multiplex PCR reads anew with MiXCR; each CDR3 protein has one entry. This table holds roughly 570,000 distinct CDR3 sequences, about 43% found once. The material sequenced was peripheral blood or thyroid tissue (not recorded which). The sequence derives from an adult woman with Graves' disease, either hyperthyroidism or ophthalmopathy (not recorded which). The chain employs TRBV7-3 and TRBJ2-5; D tentatively fits TRBD1 or TRBD2 (6 bases each). CDR3 protein: CASSQDWGALGQETQYF. CDR3 DNA sequence: TGCGCCAGCAGCCAAGATTGGGGGGCACTGGGCCAAGAGACCCAGTACTTC.